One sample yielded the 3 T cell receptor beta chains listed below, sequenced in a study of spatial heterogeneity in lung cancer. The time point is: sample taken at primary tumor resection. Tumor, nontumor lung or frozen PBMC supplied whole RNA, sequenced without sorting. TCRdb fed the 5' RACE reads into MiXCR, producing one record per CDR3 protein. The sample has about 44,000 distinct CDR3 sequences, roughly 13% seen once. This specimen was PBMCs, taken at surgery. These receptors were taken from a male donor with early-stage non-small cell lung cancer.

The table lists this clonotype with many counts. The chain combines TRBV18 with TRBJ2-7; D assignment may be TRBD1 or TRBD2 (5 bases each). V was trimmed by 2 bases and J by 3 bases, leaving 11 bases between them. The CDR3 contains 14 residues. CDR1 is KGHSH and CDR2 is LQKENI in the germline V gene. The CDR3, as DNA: TGTGCCAGCTCACCAAGCAGGGACCGCTACGAGCAGTACTTC. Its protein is CASSPSRDRYEQYF.

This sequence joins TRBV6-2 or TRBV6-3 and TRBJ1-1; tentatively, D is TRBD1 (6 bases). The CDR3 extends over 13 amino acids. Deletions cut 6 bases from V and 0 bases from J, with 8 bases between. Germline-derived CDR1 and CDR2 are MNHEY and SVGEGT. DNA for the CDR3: TGTGCCAGCAGCCAGGGGATGAACACTGAAGCTTTCTTT. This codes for CASSQGMNTEAFF.

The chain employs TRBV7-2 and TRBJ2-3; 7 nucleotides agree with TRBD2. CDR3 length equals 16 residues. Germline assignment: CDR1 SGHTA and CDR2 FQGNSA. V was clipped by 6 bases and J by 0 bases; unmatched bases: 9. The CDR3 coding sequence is TGTGCCAGCAGTGAGTGGGGACTAACAAGCACAGATACGCAGTATTTT. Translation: CASSEWGLTSTDTQYF.